One and the same sample provided the 14 T cell receptor beta chains below, sequenced in a study of metastatic and nonmetastatic thyroid tumors. Thyroid surgery had not been preceded by any treatment in any patient. TCRdb reprocessed the PCR reads using MiXCR. The sample consists of 20,000 or so clones, more than 10% of them appearing once. The sample was blood. Receptor source: a male donor with papillary thyroid cancer or a benign thyroid nodule (not recorded which). Some clones in this sample may be carry-over from other donors' samples.

J is TRBJ2-6 and V is TRBV6-1; D remains ambiguous. The V end was cut by 5 bases, the J end by 0 bases, with 17 bases between. The V gene's germline CDR1 is MNHNS and CDR2 SASEGT. This CDR3 has 18 residues. In DNA form, the CDR3 reads TGTGCCAGCAGTCAAGGATACGGTTTTGCCTCTGGGGCCAACGTCCTGACTTTC. Amino acids: CASSQGYGFASGANVLTF.

Regarding this clone: An end of the junction does not agree with germline; a read error may underlie this. The chain joins TRBV24-1 to TRBJ1-5, with D unresolved. The CDR3 extends over 14 amino acids. CDR1 and CDR2 (germline): KGHDR, SFDVKD. This CDR3 is CATNDWARNQPQHF. CDR3 in DNA: TGTGCCACCAATGATTGGGCCAGAAATCAGCCCCAGCATTTT.

The table lists this clone with a few counts. The V and J genes are TRBV19 and TRBJ1-2; 9 nucleotides match TRBD1. With V trimmed by 9 bases and J by 2 bases, 4 bases remained unmatched. CDR3 length: 13 residues. Germline lookup yields CDR1 LNHDA and CDR2 SQIVND (reference sequence). The CDR3 spells CASSQGANYGYTF. The CDR3 DNA reads TGTGCCAGCTCACAGGGGGCCAACTATGGCTACACCTTC. Supplemented by reference TRBV19 and TRBJ1-2, the full variable domain reads DGGITQSPKYLFRKEGQNVTLSCEQNLNHDAMYWYRQDPGQGLRLIYYSQIVNDFQKGDIAEGYSVSREKKESFPLTVTSAQKNPTAFYLCASSQGANYGYTFGSGTRLTVV.

This clone showed up many times. This sequence joins TRBV10-3 and TRBJ2-2, with 7 bases that match TRBD1. This CDR3 has 19 residues. The germline V gene has CDR1 ENHRY and CDR2 SYGVKD. J lost 5 bases, V lost 4 bases, and 19 bases had no gene match. CDR3 region: CAISVPGTEPLGSTGELFF. CDR3 nucleotides: TGTGCCATCAGTGTTCCCGGGACAGAACCTTTGGGGAGTACCGGGGAGCTGTTTTTT.

The chain employs TRBV14 and TRBJ2-7; 10 bases are shared with TRBD2. The CDR3 contains 19 residues. Germline V CDR1 and CDR2: SGHDN, FVKESK. J was trimmed by 1 base and V by 2 bases; bases with no gene match: 14. The CDR3 region has the DNA TGTGCCAGCAGCCAAAGGGGCCTAGCGGGAGCCCAAGCATCCTACGAGCAGTACTTC. It is translated as CASSQRGLAGAQASYEQYF.

The chain combines TRBV30 with TRBJ2-2; 10 bases agree with TRBD1. V was pared by 7 bases and J by 6 bases, with 11 bases of the junction left unmatched. The CDR3 contains 15 residues. Looked up from germline, CDR1 is GTSNPN and CDR2 is SVGIG (reference sequence). The CDR3 reads CAFKTGGEESGELFF. DNA of the CDR3: TGTGCCTTTAAGACAGGGGGCGAAGAGTCCGGGGAGCTGTTTTTT.

Many counts were recorded for this clone. This chain joins TRBV4-2 and TRBJ2-7, with a weak D call TRBD2 (6 bases). The CDR3 covers 16 residues. Trimming removed 4 bases from V and 5 bases from J, with 21 bases in between. Germline lookup yields CDR1 LGHNA and CDR2 YNFKEQ. The CDR3 bases are TGTGCCAGCAGCCCACTTATTAGCGGATTCGGGGACGAGCAGTACTTC. Its translation is CASSPLISGFGDEQYF.

This clone came up many times. This sequence joins TRBV11-2 and TRBJ2-7; 8 nucleotides line up with TRBD2. Germline V CDR1 and CDR2: SGHAT, FQNNGV. V was pared by 5 bases and J by 2 bases, with 11 bases of the junction left unmatched. This CDR3 spans 16 amino acids. CDR3: CASSTGLAGATYEQYF. The CDR3 coding sequence is TGTGCCAGCAGCACCGGACTAGCCGGAGCAACCTACGAGCAGTACTTC.

This clone has ten or more counts. The rearrangement uses TRBV20-1 and TRBJ2-3; TRBD2 aligns across 10 bases. Germline values: CDR1 DFQATT, CDR2 SNEGSKA (reference sequence). The CDR3 is 13 residues long. V dropped 2 bases and J dropped 9; count of bases not matched to a gene: 5. This CDR3 is CSARNSLAGTQYF. The CDR3 DNA reads as TGCAGTGCTAGAAATTCACTAGCGGGGACGCAGTATTTT.

The CDR3, as DNA: TGTGCCAGCTCACCAGGGCTAGCGGAGACCCAGTACTTC. Translating gives CASSPGLAETQYF. This chain connects TRBV18 to TRBJ2-5, with D maybe TRBD2 (6 bases). The CDR3 runs 13 residues. Germline CDR1 and CDR2: KGHSH and LQKENI. V was shortened by 2 bases and J by 5 bases, with 9 bases between the two germline ends.

This clone was counted ten times or more. The genes are TRBV3-1 and TRBJ2-7; D call uncertain. The CDR3 loop spans 13 amino acids. The germline CDR1 and CDR2 sequences are LGHDT and YNNKEL (reference sequence). The V and J ends lost 3 bases and 7 bases respectively, with 13 bases between them. The CDR3 DNA reads as TGTGCCAGCAGCCATAGAGGTACCAGGGAGCAGTACTTC. Translating gives CASSHRGTREQYF.

This clone was counted at least ten times. This chain links TRBV27 with TRBJ1-5; tentatively, D is TRBD1 (5 bases). The length of the CDR3 is 14 residues. Between the trimmed V and J ends, which lost 2 bases and 6 bases, there was a span of 11 bases. Germline loops: CDR1 MNHEY, CDR2 SMNVEV (reference sequence). CDR3 residues: CASSLGGTGQPQHF. The CDR3 coding sequence is TGTGCCAGCAGTTTAGGGGGTACGGGTCAGCCCCAGCATTTT.

The table lists this clone with many counts. This chain links TRBV20-1 with TRBJ2-6; D unresolved. The V end lost 7 bases, the J end lost 4 bases, and 5 bases lay between the germline ends. The CDR3 loop spans 11 amino acids. Germline CDR1 reads DFQATT; CDR2 reads SNEGSKA (reference sequence). The CDR3 loop is CSVKGANVLTF. The DNA of the CDR3 is TGCAGTGTGAAAGGGGCCAACGTCCTGACTTTC.

This clone was picked up many times. The chain links TRBV5-1 to TRBJ2-1, with TRBD1 identical over 8 bases. There are 14 residues in the CDR3. Germline V gene data show CDR1 as SGHRS and CDR2 as YFSETQ. The V segment lost 4 bases and the J segment 8 bases; nucleotides outside the gene matches: 8. The CDR3 is CASSTSDRVDEQFF. CDR3 in DNA: TGCGCCAGCAGCACCTCGGACAGGGTGGATGAGCAGTTCTTC.